The 20 T cell receptor beta chains given below trace back to one sample, sequenced in a study of T cell changes during pregnancy in multiple sclerosis. Profiling relied on immunoSEQ multiplex PCR, and the TCRdb table lists in-frame clones only, not all of them. The sample records tens of thousands of clones, roughly 92% being singletons. The material sequenced was peripheral blood, taken in the third trimester of pregnancy. The receptors here all came from a female donor in good health, enrolled as a control in a pregnancy study.

CDR3 nucleotides: TGTGCCAGCAGCCCCACTAGCGGGAGAGACAATGAGCAGTTCTTC. It translates to CASSPTSGRDNEQFF. The rearrangement joins TRBV7-3 to TRBJ2-1; 11 bases are a match to TRBD2. V gave up 5 bases and J gave up 5 bases; unmatched junction bases: 5. The CDR3 has 15 amino acids. The V gene's germline CDR1 is SGHTA and CDR2 FQGTGA.

The chain couples TRBV19 to TRBJ2-1; 8 positions agree with TRBD1. With 3 bases clipped from V and 0 bases from J, the junction kept 13 bases outside the gene matches. The CDR3 contains 19 residues. Germline V lookup: CDR1 LNHDA, CDR2 SQIVND (reference sequence). Here the CDR3 reads CASSIPGQDVYSSYNEQFF. Here the CDR3 DNA reads TGTGCCAGTAGTATCCCGGGACAGGATGTATACAGCTCCTACAATGAGCAGTTCTTC.

This clone was found once. The sample contains more than one DNA sequence encoding this CDR3. This rearrangement joins TRBV29-1 to TRBJ1-2; D unresolved. V was pared by 2 bases and J by 5 bases, with 12 bases between. CDR3 length: 13 residues. The germline V gene encodes CDR1 SQVTM and CDR2 ANQGSEA. The CDR3 nucleotides are TGCAGCGTTGAAACGAGGCAGCCTTATGGCTACACCTTC. Translated: CSVETRQPYGYTF. The full variable domain, its missing parts supplied by reference TRBV29-1 and TRBJ1-2, is SAVISQKPSRDICQRGTSLTIQCQVDSQVTMMFWYRQQPGQSLTLIATANQGSEATYESGFVIDKFPISRPNLTFSTLTVSNMSPEDSSIYLCSVETRQPYGYTFGSGTRLTVV.

The chain recombines TRBV4-1 with TRBJ1-1; the D is unclear. The CDR3 spans 15 residues. Trimming stripped 3 bases from V and 0 bases from J, with 11 bases between. The germline V gene encodes CDR1 MGHRA and CDR2 YSYEKL. CDR3 residues: CASSHRGFLNTEAFF. The CDR3 bases are TGCGCCAGCAGCCATAGAGGATTTTTGAACACTGAAGCTTTCTTT.

The chain joins TRBV6-5 to TRBJ1-1; D is unresolved. Trimming removed 2 bases at V and 6 bases at J, with 7 bases between. CDR3 length: 12 residues. Germline-derived CDR1 and CDR2 are MNHEY and SVGAGI. CDR3 nucleotides: TGTGCCAGCAGTTACCGCGGGGCTGAAGCTTTCTTT. Amino acid sequence: CASSYRGAEAFF.

This clone was recorded only once. The rearrangement links TRBV7-9 to TRBJ2-1; TRBD2 is a possible D gene (6 bases). CDR3 length: 13 residues. V lost 5 bases to trimming and J lost 10 bases, with 15 bases between them. Germline V gene data show CDR1 as SEHNR and CDR2 as FQNEAQ (reference sequence). The CDR3: CASSPGVAWEQFF. CDR3 nucleotide sequence: TGTGCCAGCAGCCCGGGGGTGGCATGGGAGCAGTTCTTC.

This clone was seen a few times. The genes are TRBV27 and TRBJ2-3; 8 bases agree with TRBD1. Germline-derived CDR1 and CDR2 are MNHEY and SMNVEV (reference sequence). The CDR3 totals 14 residues. The trim removed 7 bases at V and 10 bases at J, leaving 13 bases unmatched. The CDR3 spells CASNVGAGGLAQYF. The CDR3 DNA follows: TGTGCCAGCAATGTGGGGGCAGGGGGCTTAGCGCAGTATTTT.

The rearrangement joins TRBV6-5 to TRBJ2-1, with TRBD2 matching over 10 bases. The junction had 4 bases not matched to a gene; V was cut back by 5 bases and J by 6 bases. Germline lookup yields CDR1 MNHEY and CDR2 SVGAGI. This CDR3 is 14 amino acids long. DNA for the CDR3: TGTGCCAGCAGTCCGAGCGGGGGGGCCAATGAGCAGTTCTTC. Protein: CASSPSGGANEQFF.

The chain has TRBV4-2 and TRBJ1-1; TRBD1 might be the D (5 bases). CDR1 LGHNA and CDR2 YNFKEQ come from the germline V gene. V lost 2 bases and J lost 7, with 5 bases in between. CDR3 length: 11 residues. CDR3 nucleotides: TGTGCCAGCAGCCAAACAGGTGAAGCTTTCTTT. This gives the protein CASSQTGEAFF.

The sample holds one count of this clone. The rearrangement joins TRBV2 to TRBJ2-1; D might be TRBD2 (5 bases). The germline V and J ends were trimmed by 8 bases and 0 bases, with 14 bases remaining between them. The CDR3 length is 15 residues. Germline CDR1 is SNHLY and CDR2 is FYNNEI. The DNA of the CDR3 is TGTGCCAGCGCCGGTAGCGCGAGCTCCTACAATGAGCAGTTCTTC. Protein sequence: CASAGSASSYNEQFF.

The gene calls are TRBV9 and TRBJ2-3, with 14 positions matching TRBD2. The CDR3 spans 18 residues. V gave up 0 bases and J gave up 0 bases; unmatched junction bases: 3. Germline V gene data show CDR1 as SGDLS and CDR2 as YYNGEE. The chain's CDR3 is CASSVEGLAGGSTDTQYF. For the CDR3, the DNA is TGTGCCAGCAGCGTAGAAGGACTAGCGGGGGGTAGCACAGATACGCAGTATTTT.

This clone was found once. V gene TRBV11-2 combines with J gene TRBJ2-4, with D maybe TRBD2 (6 bases). V was pared by 7 bases and J by 0 bases, with 16 bases between. Germline V gene sequence: CDR1 SGHAT, CDR2 FQNNGV. The CDR3 runs 16 residues. The CDR3 bases are TGTGCCAGCACCACCCTGCGGGAAATAGCCAAAAACATTCAGTACTTC. Residues: CASTTLREIAKNIQYF.

This chain links TRBV4-1 with TRBJ2-5, with TRBD1 matching over 8 bases. The ends lost 5 bases at V and 4 bases at J; junction bases unmatched: 6. This CDR3 region has 14 residues. The germline gives CDR1 MGHRA, CDR2 YSYEKL. CDR3 region: CASSADRGGETQYF. DNA of the CDR3: TGCGCCAGCAGCGCCGACAGGGGAGGAGAGACCCAGTACTTC.

This clone was seen a handful of times. This sample also contains other DNA sequences that code for the same CDR3. The V call is TRBV27, the J call TRBJ1-2; TRBD1 is a possible D gene (6 bases). The CDR3 is 13 amino acids. V dropped 2 bases and J dropped 2 bases, with 6 bases sitting between them. CDR1 and CDR2 (germline): MNHEY, SMNVEV (reference sequence). CDR3 protein: CASSLQGNYGYTF. CDR3 bases: TGTGCCAGCAGTTTACAGGGGAACTATGGCTACACCTTC.

This rearrangement joins TRBV11-3 to TRBJ2-3; TRBD2 agrees at 7 bases. This CDR3 spans 13 amino acids. The V and J ends lost 2 bases and 4 bases, in that order; junction bases with no gene match: 0. CDR1 SGHNT and CDR2 YENEEA come from the germline V gene. The CDR3 DNA follows: TGTGCCAGCAGCTTACTAGCGGCAGATACGCAGTATTTT. Translating it yields CASSLLAADTQYF.

The rearrangement uses TRBV5-1 and TRBJ2-3; TRBD2 is a possible D gene (7 bases). Trimming pared 0 bases from V and 1 base from J, leaving 12 bases between. This CDR3 is 16 amino acids long. Germline V gene data show CDR1 as SGHRS and CDR2 as YFSETQ. Here the CDR3 reads CASSLVRGGGTDTQYF. The CDR3 DNA reads as TGCGCCAGCAGCTTGGTCAGGGGAGGGGGCACAGATACGCAGTATTTT. Variable domain in full (rest from reference TRBV5-1 and TRBJ2-3): KAGVTQTPRYLIKTRGQQVTLSCSPISGHRSVSWYQQTPGQGLQFLFEYFSETQRNKGNFPGRFSGRQFSNSRSEMNVSTLELGDSALYLCASSLVRGGGTDTQYFGPGTRLTVL.

V usage is TRBV7-2 and J usage is TRBJ2-7, with TRBD2 matching 7 bases. J lost 5 bases, V lost 4 bases, and 8 bases had no gene match. Germline V gives CDR1 SGHTA, CDR2 FQGNSA. The CDR3 spans 14 residues. The CDR3 sequence: CASSSGTMSDEQYF. In DNA, the CDR3 is TGTGCCAGCAGCTCCGGGACTATGTCCGACGAGCAGTACTTC.

V and J are TRBV28 and TRBJ2-7; D unclear. Germline values: CDR1 MDHEN, CDR2 SYDVKM. The CDR3 runs 14 residues. V was clipped by 2 bases and J by 1 base, with 9 bases between them. The CDR3 is CASSLAGPSYEQYF. In nucleotides, the CDR3 is TGTGCCAGCAGTTTAGCAGGCCCATCCTACGAGCAGTACTTC.

This clone was observed once. The CDR3 DNA reads as TGCGCCAGCAGCTTTACCAGCGGAACCTACAATGAGCAGTTCTTC. This encodes CASSFTSGTYNEQFF. The chain employs TRBV5-1 and TRBJ2-1; D may be TRBD2 (5 bases). The CDR3 spans 15 residues. The germline V gene has CDR1 SGHRS and CDR2 YFSETQ. Trimming took off 2 bases at V and 2 bases at J, with 11 bases between the two ends.

The J gene is TRBJ1-4, the V gene TRBV28, with TRBD1 matching 9 bases. There are 19 residues in the CDR3. Losses at the gene ends were 6 bases for V and 4 bases for J; bases not matched to a gene: 18. Germline CDR1 and CDR2: MDHEN and SYDVKM. The CDR3: CASRQTTGGLALGNEKLFF. The CDR3 nucleotides read TGTGCCAGCAGACAGACGACAGGGGGGTTAGCTTTGGGTAATGAAAAACTGTTTTTT.